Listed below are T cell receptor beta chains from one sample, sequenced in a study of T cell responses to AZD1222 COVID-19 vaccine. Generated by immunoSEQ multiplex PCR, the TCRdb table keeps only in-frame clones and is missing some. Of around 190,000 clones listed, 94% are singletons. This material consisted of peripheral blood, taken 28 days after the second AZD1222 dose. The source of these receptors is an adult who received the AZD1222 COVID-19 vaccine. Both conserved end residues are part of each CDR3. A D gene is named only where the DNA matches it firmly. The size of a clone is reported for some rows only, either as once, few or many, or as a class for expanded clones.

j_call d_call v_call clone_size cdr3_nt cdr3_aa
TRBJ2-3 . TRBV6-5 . TGTGCCAGCAGACAAAAATCCCCAGATACGCAGTATTTT CASRQKSPDTQYF
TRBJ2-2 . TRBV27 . TGTGCCAGCAGTTTATCTTTGGGCATCGGGGAGCTGTTTTTT CASSLSLGIGELFF
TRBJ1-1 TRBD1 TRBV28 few TGTGCCAGCAGCGGACAGGGGAGGACTGAAGCTTTCTTT CASSGQGRTEAFF
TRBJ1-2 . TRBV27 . TGTGCCAGCAGTGGGCCGGGACCTCCCCACTACACCTTC CASSGPGPPHYTF
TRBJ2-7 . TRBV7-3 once TGTGCCAGCAGCGAAACCCCAGATTCCTACGAGCAGTACTTC CASSETPDSYEQYF
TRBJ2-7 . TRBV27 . TGTGCCAGCAGTCAGACCGACAAGGCGGACGAGCAGTACTTC CASSQTDKADEQYF
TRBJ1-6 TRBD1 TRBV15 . TGTGCCACCGGGACAGCCGATAATTCACCCCTCCACTTT CATGTADNSPLHF
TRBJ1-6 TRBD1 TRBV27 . TGTGCCAGCACCTCCGGGACAGGGGGTATTTCACCCCTCCACTTT CASTSGTGGISPLHF
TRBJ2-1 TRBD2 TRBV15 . TGTGCCACCAGCAGAGGTGTACTAGCGGGAGGCAATGAGCAGTTCTTC CATSRGVLAGGNEQFF
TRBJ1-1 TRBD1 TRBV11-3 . TGTGCCAGCAGGACAGGGGGGGAGGACACTGAAGCTTTCTTT CASRTGGEDTEAFF
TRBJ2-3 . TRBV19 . TGTGCCAGTAGTTCGTCGGGTCAAAGCACAGATACGCAGTATTTT CASSSSGQSTDTQYF
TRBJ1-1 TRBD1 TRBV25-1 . TGTGCCAGCAGTGACTACAGGGGGATCACTGAAGCTTTCTTT CASSDYRGITEAFF
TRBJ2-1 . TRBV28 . TGTGCCAGCAGTTCCCGCCGAGACTTGAAAGAGCAGTTCTTC CASSSRRDLKEQFF
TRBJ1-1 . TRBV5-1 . TGCGCCAGCAGCTTGGACAGGGATAAAGGGAAAGCTTTCTTT CASSLDRDKGKAFF
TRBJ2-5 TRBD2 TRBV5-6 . TGTGCCAGCAGCTTGCGATGGACTAGCGGTTTCCAAGAGACCCAGTACTTC CASSLRWTSGFQETQYF
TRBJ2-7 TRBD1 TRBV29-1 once TGCAGCGTTAAACACAGGGGGGAGCAGTACTTC CSVKHRGEQYF
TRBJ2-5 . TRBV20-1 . TGCAGTGCTAGTAGGACTGACCCGGAGACCCAGTACTTC CSASRTDPETQYF
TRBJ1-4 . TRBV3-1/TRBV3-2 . TGTGCCAGCAGCCAAGAGTCCGGGACCGCAACTAATGAAAAACTGTTTTTT CASSQESGTATNEKLFF
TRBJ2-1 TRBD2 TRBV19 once TGTGCCAGTAGATGGGTAGCGGGAGGGCCCGGTGAGCAGTTCTTC CASRWVAGGPGEQFF
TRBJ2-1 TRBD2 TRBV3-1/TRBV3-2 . TGTGCCAGCAGCCAAGGGAGCGGGGGCTACAATGAGCAGTTCTTC CASSQGSGGYNEQFF
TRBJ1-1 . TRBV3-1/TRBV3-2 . TGTGCCAGCCAAATACGGGGGAACACTGAAGCTTTCTTT CASQIRGNTEAFF
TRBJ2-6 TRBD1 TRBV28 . TGTGCCAGCAGCTGGGCAGGGGGCGGGGCCAACGTCCTGACTTTC CASSWAGGGANVLTF
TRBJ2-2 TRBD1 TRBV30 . TGTGCCTGGAGTGTACACAGGGGATTGGGCGGGGAGCTGTTTTTT CAWSVHRGLGGELFF
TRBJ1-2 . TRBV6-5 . TGTGCCAGCCTTGGACAGATTGGGGGCTACACCTTC CASLGQIGGYTF
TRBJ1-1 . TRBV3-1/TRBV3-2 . TGTGCCAGCACAGAAAGTATGAACACTGAAGCTTTCTTT CASTESMNTEAFF
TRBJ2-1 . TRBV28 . TGTGCCAGCTTCGACAACAATGAGCAGTTCTTC CASFDNNEQFF
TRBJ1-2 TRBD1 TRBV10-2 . TGCGCCACAATTGACAGGGGGTATGGCTACACCTTC CATIDRGYGYTF
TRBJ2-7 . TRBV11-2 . TGTGCCAGCAGCTTTGGCGGGATCTACGAGCAGTACTTC CASSFGGIYEQYF
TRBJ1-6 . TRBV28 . TGTGCCAGCAGTTCCCAGGGAAGGAGTGGTAATTCACCCCTCCACTTT CASSSQGRSGNSPLHF
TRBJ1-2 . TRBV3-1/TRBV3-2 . TGTGCCAGCAGCCAAGGTCCCCAACCTAACTATGGCTACACCTTC CASSQGPQPNYGYTF
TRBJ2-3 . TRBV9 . TGTGCCAGCAGCGTAGTGGCGGGGTTTAGCACAGATACGCAGTATTTT CASSVVAGFSTDTQYF
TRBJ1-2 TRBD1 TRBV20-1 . TGCAGTGCTAGTGGACTACAGGGGCGAGGCTACACCTTC CSASGLQGRGYTF
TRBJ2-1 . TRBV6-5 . TGTGCCAGCAGAGACGGGATGAAAAACAATGAGCAGTTCTTC CASRDGMKNNEQFF
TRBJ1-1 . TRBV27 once TGTGCCAGCAGCGGACGGCTGAACACTGAAGCTTTCTTT CASSGRLNTEAFF
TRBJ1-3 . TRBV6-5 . TGTGCCAGCAGCTATGGCTCTTCTGGAAACACCATATATTTT CASSYGSSGNTIYF
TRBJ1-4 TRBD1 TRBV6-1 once TGTGCCAGCAGTGAAGTGCCGGGACAGGGAAATGAAAAACTGTTTTTT CASSEVPGQGNEKLFF
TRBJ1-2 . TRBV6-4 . TGTGCCAGCAGCCATGGGGAGGCGCCAAGGGATGGCTACACCTTC CASSHGEAPRDGYTF